The rows below give T cell receptor beta chains drawn from one sample of a study of shared clonotypes between healthy human individuals. Using immunoSEQ multiplex PCR, the repertoire was profiled, and TCRdb retains in-frame clones only, with some absent. The sample contains roughly 700,000 clones, about nine tenths of which appear only once. The sample was memory CD8+ T cells from PBMCs. The receptors originated from a man between 18 and 35 years old in good health. Some clones in this sample may be carry-over from other donors' samples. Each CDR3 is given with its conserved first and last residue. Part of the rows lack a size; the others show once, few, many or a class for expanded clones.

v_gene	len	j_gene	abundance	CDR3aa
TRBV27	14	TRBJ1-1	.	CASSSQYTGEKAFF
TRBV27	14	TRBJ2-7	.	CASSGGVRYREQYF
TRBV7-9	14	TRBJ1-1	.	CASSLTILVAEAFF
TRBV5-4	12	TRBJ2-1	.	CASSLADYEQFF
TRBV19	19	TRBJ2-4	.	CASSARNYRAELAKNIQYF
TRBV4-1	15	TRBJ2-5	.	CASSHGLGGQETQYF
TRBV6-1	16	TRBJ2-1	.	CASSELAVSSYNEQFF
TRBV5-5	16	TRBJ1-2	once	CASSGSRDRVFYGYTF
TRBV7-9	15	TRBJ2-5	once	CASSGGGPRWETQYF
TRBV6-5	15	TRBJ1-5	once	CASSPGTGDNQPQHF
TRBV11-2	14	TRBJ2-2	.	CASSLDRDGTRLFF
TRBV10-3	14	TRBJ2-1	.	CAISDGPGVDEQFF
TRBV7-8	16	TRBJ2-1	.	CASSTKPRTERPEQFF
TRBV6-1	14	TRBJ2-7	.	CASSESGFLYEQYF
TRBV6-6	14	TRBJ1-1	.	CASSYSTLDTEAFF
TRBV6-6	16	TRBJ2-4	once	CASSSNRDRAKNIQYF
TRBV5-1	14	TRBJ1-4	.	CASSLDSDNEKLFF
TRBV28	17	TRBJ1-5	.	CASRGNDGTAAYQPQHF
TRBV6-1	14	TRBJ2-3	.	CATLAGLRTDTQYF
TRBV9	13	TRBJ2-1	.	CASSPDRENEQFF
TRBV27	15	TRBJ2-1	.	CASSYGIPTYNEQFF
TRBV5-1	14	TRBJ1-5	.	CASSADLGAQPQHF
TRBV11-2	14	TRBJ1-4	.	CASSLDLAPGRVFF
TRBV4-2	13	TRBJ2-4	.	CASSQSSGDIQYF
TRBV28	14	TRBJ2-7	.	CASSFMTSGYEQYF
TRBV9	15	TRBJ2-1	once	CASSVDGETYNEQFF
TRBV5-5	17	TRBJ2-3	once	CASSFGLAGLTTDTQYF
TRBV19	11	TRBJ2-7	.	CASSEGYEQYF
TRBV11-3	14	TRBJ2-1	.	CASSSLQDYNEQFF
TRBV27	14	TRBJ1-2	.	CASSSGTGVDGYTF
TRBV30	15	TRBJ2-1	.	CAAPTSGTPYNEQFF
TRBV28	14	TRBJ2-7	.	CASTLGGGAGEQYF
TRBV28	17	TRBJ2-6	.	CASSDSFAISGANVLTF
TRBV6-1	13	TRBJ1-4	.	CASHRAWYGKLFF
TRBV28	16	TRBJ2-1	.	CASSFESRDLYNEQFF
TRBV7-3	14	TRBJ2-7	.	CASSLKGPLGEQYF
TRBV27	14	TRBJ2-2	.	CASSLRGLTGELFF
TRBV7-9	14	TRBJ2-2	.	CASSLVLSAGELFF
TRBV27	14	TRBJ2-1	.	CASRMKRTGDEQFF
TRBV27	15	TRBJ1-3	.	CASSLRQGGGNTIYF
TRBV28	14	TRBJ2-3	.	CASSPSGREDTQYF
TRBV30	12	TRBJ2-5	.	CAWRRPRGTQYF
TRBV4-1	16	TRBJ1-2	.	CASSQTKTDGYYGYTF
TRBV7-9	13	TRBJ2-5	.	CASWDDNTRGQYF
TRBV5-5	14	TRBJ2-7	few	CASSLGPFLYEQYF
TRBV7-9	15	TRBJ1-2	.	CASSLLVGDAGGYTF
TRBV11-3	15	TRBJ2-7	.	CASSLGTGATYEQYF
TRBV28	15	TRBJ1-4	.	CASSLTGGNNEKLFF
TRBV27	15	TRBJ2-3	.	CASSPIISSTDTQYF
TRBV13	15	TRBJ2-5	.	CASSLGWAGKETQYF
TRBV7-2	12	TRBJ2-7	.	CASSWGGGEQYF